One sample yielded the 4 T cell receptor beta chains listed below, sequenced in a study of beta chain features in type 1 diabetes. All of the isolated RNA was reverse transcribed, so expressed TCRB transcripts were sequenced. The assay was immunoSEQ multiplex PCR, and TCRdb's table has in-frame clones only and misses some. The sample yields some 230,000 clones, over 7.5% seen once. Sequencing input: naive CD4+ T cells from blood. Source of these receptors: a woman aged 18-30 years in good health.

This clone was counted at least ten times. The rearrangement links TRBV6-7 to TRBJ2-7, with D maybe TRBD2 (6 bases). TRBV6-7 is an open reading frame whose function is uncertain. The CDR3 is 13 residues long. With 0 bases removed from V and 3 bases from J, the gap between germline ends came to 6 bases. The CDR3 sequence is CASSYSTSYEQYF. The CDR3 region has the DNA TGTGCCAGCAGTTACTCGACTAGCTACGAGCAGTACTTC.

The table lists this clone with a few counts. The CDR3 is CASSPSPRDTEAFF. CDR3 nucleotide sequence: TGTGCCAGCAGCCCCTCACCGCGTGACACTGAAGCTTTCTTT. The chain joins TRBV9 to TRBJ1-1, with unresolved D. V shed 4 bases and J shed 3 bases, with 13 bases lying between them. The CDR3 loop spans 14 amino acids. CDR1 and CDR2 from the germline V gene are SGDLS and YYNGEE.

This clone showed up many times. This chain connects TRBV18 to TRBJ2-3; D not certain. Trimming cost V 3 bases and J 3 bases, with 7 bases left between them. Germline V gene data show CDR1 as KGHSH and CDR2 as LQKENI. The CDR3 consists of 13 residues. The CDR3 is CASSPYGTDTQYF. Written as DNA, the CDR3 is TGTGCCAGCTCACCCTACGGGACAGATACGCAGTATTTT.

In its sample, this clone was seen many times. The rearrangement links TRBV30 to TRBJ2-1, with 11 positions matching TRBD1. The CDR3 is 12 amino acids. The V gene end was trimmed by 7 bases and the J gene end by 10 bases; junction bases not matched to a gene: 6. Per the germline V gene, CDR1 is GTSNPN and CDR2 is SVGIG (reference sequence). CDR3 in amino acids: CASDRGRWEQFF. CDR3 coding DNA: TGTGCCTCGGACAGGGGGCGGTGGGAGCAGTTCTTC.